These T cell receptor beta chains were read from a single sample in a study of identical twins. TCRdb reprocessed the 5' RACE reads via MiXCR and lists one record per CDR3 protein. This table holds some 590,000 distinct CDR3 sequences, more than 9% found once. These same data were also listed under a study on yellow fever vaccine responses in identical twins.

Sequenced sample: PBMCs. The receptors come from a woman younger than 30 in good health. Each CDR3 is given with its conserved first and last residue. A D gene is named only where the DNA matches it firmly. The size entry is marked missing in some rows and otherwise reads once, few, many or a size class.

j_gene: TRBJ2-7; abundance: -; d_gene: TRBD1; v_gene: TRBV15; CDR3nt: TGTGCCACCAGCAGCAAACAGGGGAACGAGCAGTACTTC; CDR3aa: CATSSKQGNEQYF
j_gene: TRBJ2-7; abundance: -; d_gene: TRBD2; v_gene: TRBV15; CDR3nt: TGTGCCACCAGCAGAGGGGCTAGCGGGGGGGCCTACGAGCAGTACTTC; CDR3aa: CATSRGASGGAYEQYF
j_gene: TRBJ1-4; abundance: many; d_gene: -; v_gene: TRBV7-8; CDR3nt: TGTGCCAGCAGCACCCGAACAGGGCGGGCTAATGAAAAACTGTTTTTT; CDR3aa: CASSTRTGRANEKLFF
j_gene: TRBJ2-7; abundance: few; d_gene: -; v_gene: TRBV2; CDR3nt: TGTGCCAGCAGTGAAGTTTCCCGTCCCTACGAGCAGTACTTC; CDR3aa: CASSEVSRPYEQYF
j_gene: TRBJ2-1; abundance: few; d_gene: TRBD2; v_gene: TRBV7-2; CDR3nt: TGTGCCAGCAGCTTAGATGGACTAGGATTCGCTGAGCAGTTCTTC; CDR3aa: CASSLDGLGFAEQFF
j_gene: TRBJ2-6; abundance: -; d_gene: -; v_gene: TRBV19; CDR3nt: TGTGCCAGTAGTCTACAAAAAACCTCTGGGGCCAACGTCCTGACTTTC; CDR3aa: CASSLQKTSGANVLTF
j_gene: TRBJ2-2; abundance: many; d_gene: -; v_gene: TRBV25-1; CDR3nt: TGTGCCAGCAGCGCCAATCGGGCGCTGTTTTTT; CDR3aa: CASSANRALFF
j_gene: TRBJ2-1; abundance: -; d_gene: -; v_gene: TRBV7-9; CDR3nt: TGTGCCAGCAGCCCACGGGGGGCAGAATACAATGAGCAGTTCTTC; CDR3aa: CASSPRGAEYNEQFF
j_gene: TRBJ2-7; abundance: few; d_gene: -; v_gene: TRBV7-9; CDR3nt: TGTGCCAGCAGCCCCAGCGGACCGCTTTACGAGCAGTACTTC; CDR3aa: CASSPSGPLYEQYF
j_gene: TRBJ2-3; abundance: few; d_gene: -; v_gene: TRBV18; CDR3nt: TGTGCCAGCTCACCACCTTTTGGGAGGATCACAGATACGCAGTATTTT; CDR3aa: CASSPPFGRITDTQYF
j_gene: TRBJ1-2; abundance: -; d_gene: TRBD1; v_gene: TRBV3-1; CDR3nt: TGTGCCAGCAGCCGGAGTTGGACAGGGCTGGATGGCTACACCTTC; CDR3aa: CASSRSWTGLDGYTF
j_gene: TRBJ2-7; abundance: -; d_gene: TRBD1; v_gene: TRBV12-3/TRBV12-4; CDR3nt: TGTGCCAGCAGTTGGGCCGGTTCTTGGCGGGACAGGGGAGACTCAAGCTCCTACGAGCAGTACTTC; CDR3aa: CASSWAGSWRDRGDSSSYEQYF
j_gene: TRBJ2-2; abundance: -; d_gene: -; v_gene: TRBV10-3; CDR3nt: TGTGCCATCAGCGGACGGACGGGACAGAACACCGGGGAGCTGTTTTTT; CDR3aa: CAISGRTGQNTGELFF
j_gene: TRBJ1-1; abundance: -; d_gene: -; v_gene: TRBV12-3/TRBV12-4; CDR3nt: TGTGCCAGCAGTTTACCCCGGCGGGGGCGGCAGCCTTTCTTT; CDR3aa: CASSLPRRGRQPFF
j_gene: TRBJ2-7; abundance: few; d_gene: -; v_gene: TRBV7-9; CDR3nt: TGTGCCAGCAGCTTTGGACCCGGGACGGCATCGTACGAGCAGTACTTC; CDR3aa: CASSFGPGTASYEQYF
j_gene: TRBJ2-1; abundance: many; d_gene: -; v_gene: TRBV12-3/TRBV12-4; CDR3nt: TGTGCCAGCTTGGGGGAATCCTACAATGAGCAGTTCTTC; CDR3aa: CASLGESYNEQFF
j_gene: TRBJ2-7; abundance: many; d_gene: TRBD1; v_gene: TRBV20-1; CDR3nt: TGCAGTGCCGACGGGGACAGCTCCTACGAGCAGTACTTC; CDR3aa: CSADGDSSYEQYF
j_gene: TRBJ1-1; abundance: -; d_gene: TRBD1; v_gene: TRBV20-1; CDR3nt: TGCAGTGCTGCGGACAGGTCTGGCACTGAAGCTTTCTTT; CDR3aa: CSAADRSGTEAFF
j_gene: TRBJ2-5; abundance: -; d_gene: -; v_gene: TRBV5-6; CDR3nt: TGTGCCAGCAGCTTTGGTGCCTACCCCGTACGGGGCCAAGAGACCCAGTACTTC; CDR3aa: CASSFGAYPVRGQETQYF
j_gene: TRBJ2-7; abundance: few; d_gene: TRBD2; v_gene: TRBV5-5; CDR3nt: TGTGCCAGCAGCTTACCCCCTAGCGGGGGGGCCTACGAGCAGTACTTC; CDR3aa: CASSLPPSGGAYEQYF
j_gene: TRBJ2-5; abundance: many; d_gene: -; v_gene: TRBV9; CDR3nt: TGTGCCAGCAGCGTAGCAGGGCAACTGGGAGAGACCCAGTACTTC; CDR3aa: CASSVAGQLGETQYF
j_gene: TRBJ1-5; abundance: -; d_gene: -; v_gene: TRBV12-3/TRBV12-4; CDR3nt: TGTGCCAGCAGCCTACGTCCAGGCCATCAGCCCCAGCATTTT; CDR3aa: CASSLRPGHQPQHF
j_gene: TRBJ2-7; abundance: few; d_gene: TRBD1; v_gene: TRBV20-1; CDR3nt: TGCAGTGCCACAGGACAGGGGGCGGGGTACGAGCAGTACTTC; CDR3aa: CSATGQGAGYEQYF
j_gene: TRBJ2-1; abundance: many; d_gene: -; v_gene: TRBV29-1; CDR3nt: TGCAGCGTTGAGGGGCGGGCCGGTGGTCAGTTCTTC; CDR3aa: CSVEGRAGGQFF
j_gene: TRBJ2-7; abundance: -; d_gene: TRBD2; v_gene: TRBV20-1; CDR3nt: TGCAGTGCTAGAGCACCGGGACTAGAGGGGTACGAGCAGTACTTC; CDR3aa: CSARAPGLEGYEQYF
j_gene: TRBJ2-5; abundance: few; d_gene: -; v_gene: TRBV12-3/TRBV12-4; CDR3nt: TGTGCCAGCAGTTTTGGGCATGGATATGAAGAGACCCAGTACTTC; CDR3aa: CASSFGHGYEETQYF
j_gene: TRBJ2-1; abundance: -; d_gene: TRBD2; v_gene: TRBV7-3; CDR3nt: TGTGCCAGCAGCCCATCGGGGGGGCATAGCGAGCAGTTCTTC; CDR3aa: CASSPSGGHSEQFF
j_gene: TRBJ2-1; abundance: few; d_gene: TRBD1; v_gene: TRBV29-1; CDR3nt: TGCAGCGTTCGTTGGGACAGTTACAATGAGCAGTTCTTC; CDR3aa: CSVRWDSYNEQFF
j_gene: TRBJ2-1; abundance: -; d_gene: -; v_gene: TRBV27; CDR3nt: TGTGCCAGCACACGGGGGACCCCTTACAATGAGCAGTTCTTC; CDR3aa: CASTRGTPYNEQFF
j_gene: TRBJ1-3; abundance: many; d_gene: -; v_gene: TRBV7-9; CDR3nt: TGTGCCATTTCAGGGACTGGGATTCGGAACACCATATATTTT; CDR3aa: CAISGTGIRNTIYF
j_gene: TRBJ2-2; abundance: -; d_gene: -; v_gene: TRBV7-9; CDR3nt: TGTGCCAGCGATACTCTCGCGGCAGAGAACACCGGGGAGCTGTTTTTT; CDR3aa: CASDTLAAENTGELFF
j_gene: TRBJ2-3; abundance: many; d_gene: -; v_gene: TRBV29-1; CDR3nt: TGCAGCGTTGCCCGGCCAGGTAGCACAGATACGCAGTATTTT; CDR3aa: CSVARPGSTDTQYF
j_gene: TRBJ1-4; abundance: -; d_gene: TRBD1; v_gene: TRBV25-1; CDR3nt: TGTGCCAGCAGTGAGACAGGGGGCGGTGAAAAACTGTTTTTT; CDR3aa: CASSETGGGEKLFF
j_gene: TRBJ1-5; abundance: -; d_gene: -; v_gene: TRBV27; CDR3nt: TGTGCCAGCAGTTCCCCCGGGAGCAATCAGCCCCAGCATTTT; CDR3aa: CASSSPGSNQPQHF
j_gene: TRBJ2-7; abundance: many; d_gene: -; v_gene: TRBV28; CDR3nt: TGTGCCAGCAGTACCTCCCGGAGGGCTACCTACGAGCAGTACTTC; CDR3aa: CASSTSRRATYEQYF
j_gene: TRBJ2-1; abundance: many; d_gene: TRBD1; v_gene: TRBV29-1; CDR3nt: TGCAGCGTTGCCGGACAGGGGAGGGACAATGAGCAGTTCTTC; CDR3aa: CSVAGQGRDNEQFF
j_gene: TRBJ2-7; abundance: -; d_gene: TRBD1; v_gene: TRBV6-1; CDR3nt: TGTGCCAGCAGATTGGGACAGGGGGCGACCTACGAGCAGTACTTC; CDR3aa: CASRLGQGATYEQYF
j_gene: TRBJ2-3; abundance: -; d_gene: -; v_gene: TRBV9; CDR3nt: TGTGCCAGCAGCTTCTGGGCTTCTAGCACAGATACGCAGTATTTT; CDR3aa: CASSFWASSTDTQYF
j_gene: TRBJ2-1; abundance: few; d_gene: -; v_gene: TRBV20-1; CDR3nt: TGCAGTGCTAGAAGCCGGGACGGATACAATGAGCAGTTCTTC; CDR3aa: CSARSRDGYNEQFF
j_gene: TRBJ2-7; abundance: -; d_gene: -; v_gene: TRBV6-2/TRBV6-3; CDR3nt: TGTGCCAGCAGTTACGGTGGCGTTTTCTACGAGCAGTACTTC; CDR3aa: CASSYGGVFYEQYF
j_gene: TRBJ2-7; abundance: many; d_gene: -; v_gene: TRBV6-5; CDR3nt: TGTGCCAGCAGTTCCCAAACGGGGGCCTACGAGCAGTACTTC; CDR3aa: CASSSQTGAYEQYF
j_gene: TRBJ2-5; abundance: many; d_gene: TRBD1; v_gene: TRBV28; CDR3nt: TGTGCCAGCAGTCTATCCGGGACAGCTAAAGAGACCCAGTACTTC; CDR3aa: CASSLSGTAKETQYF
j_gene: TRBJ2-7; abundance: many; d_gene: -; v_gene: TRBV12-3/TRBV12-4; CDR3nt: TGTGCCAGCAGTCTGTACGGAGGGTCCTCCTACGAGCAGTACTTC; CDR3aa: CASSLYGGSSYEQYF
j_gene: TRBJ1-1; abundance: -; d_gene: TRBD1; v_gene: TRBV10-3; CDR3nt: TGTGCCACCTGGACAGGGGGTGAAGCTTTCTTT; CDR3aa: CATWTGGEAFF
j_gene: TRBJ1-1; abundance: -; d_gene: -; v_gene: TRBV29-1; CDR3nt: TGCAGCGTTTATCGACTGCTGAACACTGAAGCTTTCTTT; CDR3aa: CSVYRLLNTEAFF
j_gene: TRBJ2-7; abundance: few; d_gene: -; v_gene: TRBV5-1; CDR3nt: TGCGCCAGCAGTAGGTGGGGCTACTCCCAGATCTCCTACGAGCAGTACTTC; CDR3aa: CASSRWGYSQISYEQYF
j_gene: TRBJ2-7; abundance: -; d_gene: TRBD1; v_gene: TRBV18; CDR3nt: TGTGCCAGCTCACCAAGGGGGGACAGGGGAATCTACGAGCAGTACTTC; CDR3aa: CASSPRGDRGIYEQYF
j_gene: TRBJ2-4; abundance: -; d_gene: -; v_gene: TRBV12-3/TRBV12-4; CDR3nt: TGTGCCAGCAGTCCCCGGACTTTGGGGACATTCAGTACTCAGTACTTC; CDR3aa: CASSPRTLGTFSTQYF